The 4 T cell receptor beta chains reported below all come from one sample, sequenced in a study of T cells in localized non-small cell lung cancer. Produced via immunoSEQ multiplex PCR; TCRdb's table is partial and in-frame only. The data show tens of thousands of clones, around 83% seen once. The sequenced sample was PBMCs, obtained before any cancer treatment. Receptors originate from a man aged 35 to 69 with stage II lung adenocarcinoma.

The gene calls are TRBV7-8 and TRBJ2-3, with D possibly being TRBD2 (5 bases). Germline loops: CDR1 SGHVS, CDR2 FQNEAQ. The ends were cut back, 1 base at V and 7 bases at J, with 15 bases in the middle. The CDR3 length is 15 residues. Here the CDR3 reads CASSLDAGQRHTQYF. CDR3 nucleotides: TGTGCCAGCAGCTTAGATGCGGGTCAGAGGCATACGCAGTATTTT.

V is TRBV19 and J is TRBJ2-3, with a possible D match to TRBD1 (6 bases). Germline V gene lookup returns CDR1 LNHDA and CDR2 SQIVND (reference sequence). This CDR3 comprises 15 residues. The V and J ends lost 5 bases and 1 base respectively, with 13 bases between them. CDR3 DNA: TGTGCCAGTAGTCAGGGGCTGAGCGGCACAGATACGCAGTATTTT. It specifies CASSQGLSGTDTQYF.

The rearrangement joins TRBV30 to TRBJ2-1; D gene unclear. Between the trimmed V and J ends, which lost 5 bases and 7 bases, there was a span of 12 bases. The CDR3 extends over 12 amino acids. Germline V lookup: CDR1 GTSNPN, CDR2 SVGIG (reference sequence). The CDR3 nucleotides read TGTGCCTGGGGTAGCTCGGATAATGAGCAGTTCTTC. It specifies CAWGSSDNEQFF.

This chain connects TRBV29-1 to TRBJ2-7; D is possibly TRBD2 (5 bases). CDR3 length equals 13 residues. Trimming stripped 6 bases from V and 4 bases from J, with 16 bases between. CDR1 is SQVTM and CDR2 is ANQGSEA in the germline V gene. CDR3 amino acids: CSVLLGSGYEQYF. DNA of the CDR3: TGCAGCGTCCTTTTGGGCTCGGGGTACGAGCAGTACTTC.